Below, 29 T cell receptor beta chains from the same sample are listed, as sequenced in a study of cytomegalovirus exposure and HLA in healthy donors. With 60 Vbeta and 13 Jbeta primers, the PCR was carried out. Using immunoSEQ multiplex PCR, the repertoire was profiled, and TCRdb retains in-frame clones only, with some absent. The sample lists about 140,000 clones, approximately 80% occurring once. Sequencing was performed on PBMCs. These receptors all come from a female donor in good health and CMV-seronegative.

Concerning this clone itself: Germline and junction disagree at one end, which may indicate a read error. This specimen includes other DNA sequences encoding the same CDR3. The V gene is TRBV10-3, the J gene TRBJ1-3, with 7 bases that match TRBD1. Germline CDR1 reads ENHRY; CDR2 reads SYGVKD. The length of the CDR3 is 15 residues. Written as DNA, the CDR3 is TGTGCTATCAGTGAGATTCAGGGGGCTGGAAACACCATATATTTT. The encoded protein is CAISEIQGAGNTIYF.

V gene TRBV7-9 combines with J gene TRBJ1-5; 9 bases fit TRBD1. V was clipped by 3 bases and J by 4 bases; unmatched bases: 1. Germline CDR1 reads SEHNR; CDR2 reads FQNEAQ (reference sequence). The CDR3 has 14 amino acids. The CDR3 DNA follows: TGTGCCAGCAGCTTCGGGACAGGGAATCAGCCCCAGCATTTT. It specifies CASSFGTGNQPQHF.

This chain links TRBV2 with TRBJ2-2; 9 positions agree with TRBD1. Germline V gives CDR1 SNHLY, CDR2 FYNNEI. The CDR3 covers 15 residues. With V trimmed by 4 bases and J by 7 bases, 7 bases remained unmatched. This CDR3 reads CASSGWDRVNGELFF. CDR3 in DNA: TGTGCCAGCAGTGGGTGGGACAGGGTAAACGGGGAGCTGTTTTTT.

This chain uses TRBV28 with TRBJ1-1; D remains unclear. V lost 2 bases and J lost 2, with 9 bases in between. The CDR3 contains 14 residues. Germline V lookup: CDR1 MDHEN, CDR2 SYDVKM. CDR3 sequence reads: CASSLNLKNTEAFF. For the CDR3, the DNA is TGTGCCAGCAGTTTAAATTTAAAAAACACTGAAGCTTTCTTT.

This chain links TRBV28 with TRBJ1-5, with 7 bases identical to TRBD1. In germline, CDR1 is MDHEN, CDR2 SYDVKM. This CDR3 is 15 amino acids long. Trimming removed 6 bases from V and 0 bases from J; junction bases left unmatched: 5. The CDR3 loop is CASSRQGNSNQPQHF. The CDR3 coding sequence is TGTGCCAGCAGCAGACAGGGCAATAGCAATCAGCCCCAGCATTTT.

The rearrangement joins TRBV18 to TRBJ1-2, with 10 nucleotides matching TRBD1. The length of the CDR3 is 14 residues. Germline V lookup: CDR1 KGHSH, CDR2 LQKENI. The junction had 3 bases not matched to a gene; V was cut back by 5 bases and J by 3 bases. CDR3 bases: TGTGCCAGCTCAGCCGGGACAGGGGACTATGGCTACACCTTC. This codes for CASSAGTGDYGYTF. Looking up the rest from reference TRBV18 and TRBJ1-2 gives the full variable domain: NAGVMQNPRHLVRRRGQEARLRCSPMKGHSHVYWYRQLPEEGLKFMVYLQKENIIDESGMPKERFSAEFPKEGPSILRIQQVVRGDSAAYFCASSAGTGDYGYTFGSGTRLTVV.

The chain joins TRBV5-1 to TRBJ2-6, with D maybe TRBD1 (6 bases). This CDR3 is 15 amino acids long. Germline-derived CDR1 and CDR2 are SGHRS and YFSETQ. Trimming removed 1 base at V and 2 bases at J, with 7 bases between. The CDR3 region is CASSLTGTGANVLTF. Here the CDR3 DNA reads TGCGCCAGCAGCTTGACAGGGACTGGGGCCAACGTCCTGACTTTC.

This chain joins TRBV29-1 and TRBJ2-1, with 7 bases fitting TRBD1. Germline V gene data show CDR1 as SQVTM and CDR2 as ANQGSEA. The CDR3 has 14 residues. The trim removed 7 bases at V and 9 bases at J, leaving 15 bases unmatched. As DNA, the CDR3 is TGCAGCGCCCGGCTCCTCAGGGGGTCAGGTGAGCAGTTCTTC. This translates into CSARLLRGSGEQFF.

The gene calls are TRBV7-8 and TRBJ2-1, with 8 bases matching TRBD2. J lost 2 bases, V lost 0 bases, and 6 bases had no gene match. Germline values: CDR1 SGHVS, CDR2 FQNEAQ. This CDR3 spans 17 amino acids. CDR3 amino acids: CASSLALAGRAYNEQFF. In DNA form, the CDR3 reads TGTGCCAGCAGCTTAGCGTTAGCGGGGAGAGCCTACAATGAGCAGTTCTTC.

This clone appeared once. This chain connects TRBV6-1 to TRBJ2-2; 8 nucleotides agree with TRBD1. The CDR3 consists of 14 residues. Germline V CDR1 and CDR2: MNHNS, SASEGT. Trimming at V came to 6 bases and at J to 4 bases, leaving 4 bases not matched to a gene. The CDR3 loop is CASSATGGTGELFF. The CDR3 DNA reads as TGTGCCAGCAGCGCTACAGGGGGCACCGGGGAGCTGTTTTTT.

Written as DNA, the CDR3 is TGTGCCTGGAGAAGGGGACTAGCGGGAGGTAACACCGGGGAGCTGTTTTTT. It specifies CAWRRGLAGGNTGELFF. The chain employs TRBV30 and TRBJ2-2, with TRBD2 identical over 15 bases. This CDR3 contains 17 residues. CDR1 and CDR2 from the germline V gene are GTSNPN and SVGIG (reference sequence). After removal of 3 bases from V and 2 bases from J, the junction contained 4 bases not matched to a gene.

The CDR3 sequence is CASSTANEQYF. Written as DNA, the CDR3 is TGTGCCAGTAGTACTGCGAACGAGCAGTACTTC. J is TRBJ2-5 and V is TRBV19; D gene ambiguous. The end of the DNA aligns better with TRBJ2-7, so the J call may be wrong. Germline CDR1 and CDR2: LNHDA and SQIVND (reference sequence). The CDR3 has 11 amino acids.

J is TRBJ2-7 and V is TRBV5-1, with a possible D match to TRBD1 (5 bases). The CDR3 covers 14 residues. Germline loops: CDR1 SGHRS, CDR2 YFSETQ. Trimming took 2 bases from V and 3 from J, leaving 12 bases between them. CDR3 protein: CASSLDTQDYEQYF. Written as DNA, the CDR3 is TGCGCCAGCAGCTTAGACACACAGGACTACGAGCAGTACTTC. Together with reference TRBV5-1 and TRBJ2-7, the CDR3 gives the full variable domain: KAGVTQTPRYLIKTRGQQVTLSCSPISGHRSVSWYQQTPGQGLQFLFEYFSETQRNKGNFPGRFSGRQFSNSRSEMNVSTLELGDSALYLCASSLDTQDYEQYFGPGTRLTVT.

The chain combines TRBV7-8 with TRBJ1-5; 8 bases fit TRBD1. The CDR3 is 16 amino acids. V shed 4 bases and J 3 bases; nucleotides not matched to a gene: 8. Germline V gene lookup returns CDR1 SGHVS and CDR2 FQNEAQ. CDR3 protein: CASSSSDRGDNQPQHF. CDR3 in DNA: TGTGCCAGCAGCTCCTCCGACAGGGGAGACAATCAGCCCCAGCATTTT.

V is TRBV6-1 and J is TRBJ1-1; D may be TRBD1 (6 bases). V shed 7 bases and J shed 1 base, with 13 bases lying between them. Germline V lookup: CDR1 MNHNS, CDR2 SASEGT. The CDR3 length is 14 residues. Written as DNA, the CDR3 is TGTGCCAGCACCCATAGAGGGGGGAACACTGAAGCTTTCTTT. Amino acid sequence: CASTHRGGNTEAFF.

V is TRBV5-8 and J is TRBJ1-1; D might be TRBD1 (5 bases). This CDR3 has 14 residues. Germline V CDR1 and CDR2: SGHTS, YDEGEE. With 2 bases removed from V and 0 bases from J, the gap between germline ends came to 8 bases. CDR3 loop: CASSLRGLNTEAFF. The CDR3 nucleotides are TGTGCCAGCAGCTTACGGGGGTTGAACACTGAAGCTTTCTTT.

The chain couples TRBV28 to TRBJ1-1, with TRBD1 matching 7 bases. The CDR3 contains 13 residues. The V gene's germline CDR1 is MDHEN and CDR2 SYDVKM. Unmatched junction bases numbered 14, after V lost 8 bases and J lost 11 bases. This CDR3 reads CASRGYQTGRAFF. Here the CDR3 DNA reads TGTGCCAGCCGGGGGTACCAGACAGGGAGGGCTTTCTTT.

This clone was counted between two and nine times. The CDR3 region is CASSLNGDYEQYF. The CDR3 coding sequence is TGTGCCAGCAGCCTTAACGGGGACTACGAGCAGTACTTC. V is TRBV13 and J is TRBJ2-7; a possible D gene is TRBD2 (5 bases). The CDR3 extends over 13 amino acids. Germline CDR1 PRHDT, CDR2 FYEKMQ (reference sequence). The V end was cut by 5 bases, the J end by 3 bases, with 11 bases between.

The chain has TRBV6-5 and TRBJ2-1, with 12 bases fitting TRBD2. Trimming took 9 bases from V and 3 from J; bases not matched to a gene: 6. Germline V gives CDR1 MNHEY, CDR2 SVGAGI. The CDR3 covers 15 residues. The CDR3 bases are TGTGCCAGTAAAAGGACTAGCGGGGACTACAATGAGCAGTTCTTC. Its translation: CASKRTSGDYNEQFF.

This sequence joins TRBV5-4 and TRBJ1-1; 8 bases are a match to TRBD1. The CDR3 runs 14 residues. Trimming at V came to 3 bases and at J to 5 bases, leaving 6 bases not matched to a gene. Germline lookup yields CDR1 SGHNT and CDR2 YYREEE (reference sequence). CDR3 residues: CASSSGQGRTEAFF. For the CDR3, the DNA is TGTGCCAGCAGCTCCGGACAGGGACGTACTGAAGCTTTCTTT.

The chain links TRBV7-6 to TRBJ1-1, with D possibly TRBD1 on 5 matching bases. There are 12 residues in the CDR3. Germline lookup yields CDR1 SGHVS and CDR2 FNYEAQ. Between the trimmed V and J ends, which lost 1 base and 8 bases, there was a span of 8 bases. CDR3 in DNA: TGTGCCAGCAGCTTAGGTCAGGGAGAAGCTTTCTTT. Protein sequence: CASSLGQGEAFF.

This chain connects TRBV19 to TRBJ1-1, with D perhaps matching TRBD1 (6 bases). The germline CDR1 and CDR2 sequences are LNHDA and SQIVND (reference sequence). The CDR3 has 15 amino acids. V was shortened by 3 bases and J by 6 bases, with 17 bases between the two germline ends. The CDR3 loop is CASSIEAGEFPEAFF. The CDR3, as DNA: TGTGCCAGTAGTATCGAGGCAGGGGAATTCCCTGAAGCTTTCTTT.

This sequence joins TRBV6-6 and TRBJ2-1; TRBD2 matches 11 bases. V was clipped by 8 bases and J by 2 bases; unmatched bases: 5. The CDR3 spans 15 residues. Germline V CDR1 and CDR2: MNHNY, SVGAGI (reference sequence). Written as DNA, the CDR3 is TGTGCCAGCTCTCTTAGCGGGGGGGCCTACAATGAGCAGTTCTTC. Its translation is CASSLSGGAYNEQFF.

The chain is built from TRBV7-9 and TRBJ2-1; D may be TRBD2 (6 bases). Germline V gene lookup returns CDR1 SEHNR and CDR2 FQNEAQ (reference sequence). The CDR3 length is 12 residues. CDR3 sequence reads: CASGGWDNEQFF. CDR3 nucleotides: TGTGCGAGCGGAGGGTGGGACAATGAGCAGTTCTTC.

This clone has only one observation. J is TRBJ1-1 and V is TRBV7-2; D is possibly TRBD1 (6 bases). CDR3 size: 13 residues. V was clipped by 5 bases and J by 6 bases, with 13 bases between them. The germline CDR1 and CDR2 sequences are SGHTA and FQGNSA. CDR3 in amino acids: CASSPSGTSEAFF. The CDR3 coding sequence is TGTGCCAGCAGCCCTTCCGGGACATCTGAAGCTTTCTTT.

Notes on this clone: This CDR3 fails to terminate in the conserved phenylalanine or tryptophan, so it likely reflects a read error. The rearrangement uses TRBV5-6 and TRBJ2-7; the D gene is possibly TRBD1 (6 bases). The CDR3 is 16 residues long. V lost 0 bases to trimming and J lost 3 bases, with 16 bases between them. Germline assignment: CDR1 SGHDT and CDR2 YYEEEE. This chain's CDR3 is CASSLGADRSRYEQYL. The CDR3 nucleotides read TGTGCCAGCAGCTTGGGAGCTGACAGGAGTCGCTACGAGCAGTACCTC.

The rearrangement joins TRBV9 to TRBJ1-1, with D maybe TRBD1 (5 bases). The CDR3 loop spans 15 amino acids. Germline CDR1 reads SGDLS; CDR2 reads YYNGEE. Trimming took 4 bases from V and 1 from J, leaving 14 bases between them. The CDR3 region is CASSPSSTANTEAFF. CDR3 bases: TGTGCCAGCAGCCCATCTTCGACAGCGAACACTGAAGCTTTCTTT. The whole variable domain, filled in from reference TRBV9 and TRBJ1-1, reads DSGVTQTPKHLITATGQRVTLRCSPRSGDLSVYWYQQSLDQGLQFLIQYYNGEERAKGNILERFSAQQFPDLHSELNLSSLELGDSALYFCASSPSSTANTEAFFGQGTRLTVV.

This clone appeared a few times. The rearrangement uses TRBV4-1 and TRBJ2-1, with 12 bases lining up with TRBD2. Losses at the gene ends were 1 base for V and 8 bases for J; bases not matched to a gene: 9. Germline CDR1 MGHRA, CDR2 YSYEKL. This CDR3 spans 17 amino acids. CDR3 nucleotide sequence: TGCGCCAGCAGCCAAGGTGCTAGCGGGGGGGCCATGTATGAGCAGTTCTTC. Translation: CASSQGASGGAMYEQFF.

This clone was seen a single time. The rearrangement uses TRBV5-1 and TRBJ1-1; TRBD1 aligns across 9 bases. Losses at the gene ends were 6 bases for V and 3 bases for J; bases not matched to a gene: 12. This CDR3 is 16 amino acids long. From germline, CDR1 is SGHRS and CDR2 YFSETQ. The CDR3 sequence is CASTLQGARGDTEAFF. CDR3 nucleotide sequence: TGCGCCAGCACCCTACAGGGGGCGCGAGGTGACACTGAAGCTTTCTTT.